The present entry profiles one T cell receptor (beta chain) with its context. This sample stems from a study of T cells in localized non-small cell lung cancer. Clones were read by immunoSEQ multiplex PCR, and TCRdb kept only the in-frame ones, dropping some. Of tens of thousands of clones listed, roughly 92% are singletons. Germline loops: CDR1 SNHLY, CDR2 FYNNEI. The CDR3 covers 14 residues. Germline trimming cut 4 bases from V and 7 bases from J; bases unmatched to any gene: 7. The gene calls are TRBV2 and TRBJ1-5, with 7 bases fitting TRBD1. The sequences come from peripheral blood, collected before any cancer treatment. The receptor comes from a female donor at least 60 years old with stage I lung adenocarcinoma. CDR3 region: CASSVDRVRQPQHF. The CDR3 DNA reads TGTGCCAGCAGTGTCGACAGGGTAAGACAGCCCCAGCATTTT.